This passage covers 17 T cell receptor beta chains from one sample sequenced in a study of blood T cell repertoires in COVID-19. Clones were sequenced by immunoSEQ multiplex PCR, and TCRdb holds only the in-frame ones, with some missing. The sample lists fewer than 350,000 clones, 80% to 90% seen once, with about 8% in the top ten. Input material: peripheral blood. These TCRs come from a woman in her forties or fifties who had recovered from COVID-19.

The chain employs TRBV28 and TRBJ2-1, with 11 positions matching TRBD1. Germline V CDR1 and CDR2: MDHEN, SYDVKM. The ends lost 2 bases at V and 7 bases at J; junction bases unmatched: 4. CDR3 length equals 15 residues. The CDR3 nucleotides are TGTGCCAGCAGTTTAACCGGGACAGGGGGGAATGAGCAGTTCTTC. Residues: CASSLTGTGGNEQFF.

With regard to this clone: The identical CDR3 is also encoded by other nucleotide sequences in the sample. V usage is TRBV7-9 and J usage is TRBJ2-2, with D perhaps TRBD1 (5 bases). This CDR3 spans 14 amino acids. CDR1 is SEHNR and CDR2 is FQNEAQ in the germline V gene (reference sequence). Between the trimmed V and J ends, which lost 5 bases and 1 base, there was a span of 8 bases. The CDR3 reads CASSPGQNTGELFF. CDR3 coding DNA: TGTGCCAGCAGCCCTGGACAGAACACCGGGGAGCTGTTTTTT.

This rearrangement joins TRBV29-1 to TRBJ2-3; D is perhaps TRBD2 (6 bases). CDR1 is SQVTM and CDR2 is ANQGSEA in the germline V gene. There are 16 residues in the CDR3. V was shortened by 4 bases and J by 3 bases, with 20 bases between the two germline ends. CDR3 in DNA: TGCAGCGTTGGGGTAGTTAGCGGAGCCGTGACAGATACGCAGTATTTT. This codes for CSVGVVSGAVTDTQYF.

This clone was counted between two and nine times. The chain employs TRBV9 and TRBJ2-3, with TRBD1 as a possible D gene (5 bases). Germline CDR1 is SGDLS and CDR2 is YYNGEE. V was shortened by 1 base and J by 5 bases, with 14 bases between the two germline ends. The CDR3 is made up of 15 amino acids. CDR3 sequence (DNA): TGTGCCAGCAGCGTACGTTCTGGGGCCATAGATACGCAGTATTTT. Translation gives CASSVRSGAIDTQYF.

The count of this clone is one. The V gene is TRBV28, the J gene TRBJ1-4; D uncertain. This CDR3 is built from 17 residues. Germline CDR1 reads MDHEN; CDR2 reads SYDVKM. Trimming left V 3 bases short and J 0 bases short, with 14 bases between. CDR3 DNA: TGTGCCAGCAGTTTTCCGGCGGCCGTTGCAACTAATGAAAAACTGTTTTTT. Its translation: CASSFPAAVATNEKLFF.

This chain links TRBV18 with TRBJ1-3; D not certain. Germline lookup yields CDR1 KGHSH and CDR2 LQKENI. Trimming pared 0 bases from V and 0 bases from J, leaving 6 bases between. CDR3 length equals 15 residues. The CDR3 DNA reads TGTGCCAGCTCACCACCCGCCAGCTCTGGAAACACCATATATTTT. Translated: CASSPPASSGNTIYF.

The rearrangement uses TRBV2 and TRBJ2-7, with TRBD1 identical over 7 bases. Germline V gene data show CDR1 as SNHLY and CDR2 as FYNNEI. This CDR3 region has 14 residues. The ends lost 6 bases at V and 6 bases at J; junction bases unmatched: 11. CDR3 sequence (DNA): TGTGCCAGCAGGACCAACAGGGGTCCTTTCGAGCAGTACTTC. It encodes CASRTNRGPFEQYF. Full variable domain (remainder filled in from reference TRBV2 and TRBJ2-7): EPEVTQTPSHQVTQMGQEVILRCVPISNHLYFYWYRQILGQKVEFLVSFYNNEISEKSEIFDDQFSVERPDGSNFTLKIRSTKLEDSAMYFCASRTNRGPFEQYFGPGTRLTVT.

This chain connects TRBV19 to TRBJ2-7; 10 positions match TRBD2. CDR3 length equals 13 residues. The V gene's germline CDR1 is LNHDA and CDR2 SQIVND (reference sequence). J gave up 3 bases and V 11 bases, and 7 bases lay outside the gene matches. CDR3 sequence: CAERGGAGYEQYF. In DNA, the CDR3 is TGTGCCGAGCGGGGGGGCGCTGGCTACGAGCAGTACTTC.

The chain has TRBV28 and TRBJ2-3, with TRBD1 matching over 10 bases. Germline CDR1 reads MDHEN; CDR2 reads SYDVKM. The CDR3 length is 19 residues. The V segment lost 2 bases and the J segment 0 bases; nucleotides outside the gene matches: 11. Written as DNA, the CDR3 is TGTGCCAGCAGTTTACTAGTCCCGGGACAGGGGCCAAGCACAGATACGCAGTATTTT. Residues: CASSLLVPGQGPSTDTQYF. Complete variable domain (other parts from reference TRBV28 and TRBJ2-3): DVKVTQSSRYLVKRTGEKVFLECVQDMDHENMFWYRQDPGLGLRLIYFSYDVKMKEKGDIPEGYSVSREKKERFSLILESASTNQTSMYLCASSLLVPGQGPSTDTQYFGPGTRLTVL.

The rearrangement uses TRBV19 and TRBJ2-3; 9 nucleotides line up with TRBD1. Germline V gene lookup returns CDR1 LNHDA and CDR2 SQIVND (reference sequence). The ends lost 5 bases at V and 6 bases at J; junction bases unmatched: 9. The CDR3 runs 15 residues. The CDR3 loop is CASSLEAGTGDTQYF. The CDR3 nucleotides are TGTGCCAGTAGTCTCGAAGCGGGGACAGGGGATACGCAGTATTTT.

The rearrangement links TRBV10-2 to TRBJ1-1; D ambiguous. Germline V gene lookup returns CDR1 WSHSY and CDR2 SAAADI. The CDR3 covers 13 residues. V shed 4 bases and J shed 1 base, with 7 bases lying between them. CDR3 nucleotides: TGCGCCAGCAGTGTGACGGGGAACACTGAAGCTTTCTTT. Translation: CASSVTGNTEAFF.

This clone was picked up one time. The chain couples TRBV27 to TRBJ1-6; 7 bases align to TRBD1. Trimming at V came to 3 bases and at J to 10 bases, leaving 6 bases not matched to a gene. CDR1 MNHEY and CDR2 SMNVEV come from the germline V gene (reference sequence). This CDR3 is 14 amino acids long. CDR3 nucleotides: TGTGCCAGCAGTTTTCTGGCCAGGGGGTCACCCCTCCACTTT. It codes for CASSFLARGSPLHF.

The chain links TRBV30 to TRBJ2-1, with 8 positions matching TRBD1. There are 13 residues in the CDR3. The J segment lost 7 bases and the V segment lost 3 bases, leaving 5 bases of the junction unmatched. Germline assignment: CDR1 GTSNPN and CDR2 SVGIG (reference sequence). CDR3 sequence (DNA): TGTGCCTGGAGCGAACAGGGGGTGAATGAGCAGTTCTTC. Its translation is CAWSEQGVNEQFF.

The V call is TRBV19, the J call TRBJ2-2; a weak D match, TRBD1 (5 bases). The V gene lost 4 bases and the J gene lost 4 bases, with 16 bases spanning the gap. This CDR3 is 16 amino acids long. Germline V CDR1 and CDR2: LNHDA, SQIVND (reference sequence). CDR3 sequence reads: CASSTSAGWVTGELFF. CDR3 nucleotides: TGTGCCAGTAGTACATCGGCAGGGTGGGTCACCGGGGAGCTGTTTTTT.

This CDR3 is CASSTGQTSTDTQYF. Here the CDR3 DNA reads TGTGCCAGCAGCACGGGACAGACTAGCACAGATACGCAGTATTTT. The V and J genes are TRBV2 and TRBJ2-3; TRBD1 matches 7 bases. Germline trimming cut 6 bases from V and 0 bases from J; bases unmatched to any gene: 6. Per the germline V gene, CDR1 is SNHLY and CDR2 is FYNNEI. The CDR3 runs to 15 residues.

CDR3 DNA sequence: TGCGCCAGCAGCCAAGACTATCTACAGGGGCAAGGGAGCAATCAGCCCCAGCATTTT. This gives the protein CASSQDYLQGQGSNQPQHF. The chain is built from TRBV4-3 and TRBJ1-5; 7 nucleotides align to TRBD1. CDR3 size: 19 residues. Trimming at V came to 0 bases and at J to 1 base, leaving 12 bases not matched to a gene. In germline, CDR1 is LGHNA, CDR2 YSLEER.

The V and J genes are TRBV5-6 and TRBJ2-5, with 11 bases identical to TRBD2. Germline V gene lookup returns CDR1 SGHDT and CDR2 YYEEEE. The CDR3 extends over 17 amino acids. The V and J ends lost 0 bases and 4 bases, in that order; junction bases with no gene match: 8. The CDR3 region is CASSLVAGGPISETQYF. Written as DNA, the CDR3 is TGTGCCAGCAGCTTGGTAGCGGGAGGGCCAATCTCAGAGACCCAGTACTTC.